The present entry profiles one T cell receptor (beta chain) with its context. TCRdb independently ran MiXCR on the 5' RACE reads; one entry per CDR3 protein. Among tens of thousands of distinct CDR3 sequences, approximately 5% were seen once, and the ten largest hold approximately 2.2%. With 4 bases removed from V and 3 bases from J, the gap between germline ends came to 18 bases. Germline V gene sequence: CDR1 SGHRS, CDR2 YFSETQ. The CDR3 runs to 16 residues. This entry comes from a study of neurological immune-mediated disorders. Study details: In a group of some 35 multiple sclerosis patients, some 31 had the relapsing-remitting type and 3 had the secondary progressive type.

Material: PBMCs. The chain combines TRBV5-1 with TRBJ2-3; D uncertain. The source is a woman in her 30s with multiple sclerosis. CDR3 in amino acids: CASSRGVGARTDTQYF. CDR3 in DNA: TGCGCCAGCAGCCGCGGTGTGGGCGCGAGAACAGATACGCAGTATTTT.